A single sample gave rise to the 10 T cell receptor beta chains below, sequenced in a study of T cell repertoires in cytomegalovirus infection. TCRdb recomputed calls from the reads with MiXCR, one row per CDR3 protein. The data show 200,000 to 300,000 distinct CDR3 sequences, over 8% seen once. Sequenced input: PBMCs. The source of these receptors is a human donor in good health (CMV status not recorded). Some clones in this sample may be carry-over from other donors' samples.

This clonotype was detected many times. The chain employs TRBV27 and TRBJ1-5; 7 bases map to TRBD1. This CDR3 is built from 15 residues. The V segment lost 5 bases and the J segment 5 bases; nucleotides outside the gene matches: 9. CDR1 and CDR2 (germline): MNHEY, SMNVEV (reference sequence). The CDR3 protein is CASSPETGVHQPQHF. The CDR3 DNA reads as TGTGCCAGCAGTCCGGAAACAGGGGTTCATCAGCCCCAGCATTTT.

This clonotype was recorded a few times. The chain carries TRBV19 and TRBJ1-1; D unclear. CDR3 length equals 13 residues. Looked up from germline, CDR1 is LNHDA and CDR2 is SQIVND (reference sequence). The V end lost 8 bases, the J end lost 0 bases, and 10 bases lay between the germline ends. CDR3 DNA: TGTGCCAGTGCCGGAATTATGAACACTGAAGCTTTCTTT. It translates to CASAGIMNTEAFF.

The rearrangement links TRBV11-3 to TRBJ2-5, with D possibly being TRBD1 or TRBD2 (5 bases each). Per germline, CDR1 SGHNT and CDR2 YENEEA. This CDR3 spans 14 amino acids. V was pared by 2 bases and J by 5 bases, with 12 bases between. CDR3 DNA sequence: TGTGCCAGCAGCTTACATGGGGGAGACGAGACCCAGTACTTC. This gives the protein CASSLHGGDETQYF.

This clonotype showed up many times. The J gene is TRBJ1-2, the V gene TRBV7-2; the match to TRBD1 covers 8 bases. V was clipped by 3 bases and J by 2 bases; unmatched bases: 5. The CDR3 totals 15 residues. Germline loops: CDR1 SGHTA, CDR2 FQGNSA. Written as DNA, the CDR3 is TGTGCCAGCAGCTTCGGACAGGGCTCAAACTATGGCTACACCTTC. It codes for CASSFGQGSNYGYTF.

This clonotype was recorded a few times. The chain links TRBV11-3 to TRBJ2-1; tentatively, D is TRBD2 (7 bases). V was clipped by 5 bases and J by 2 bases, with 13 bases between them. Looked up from germline, CDR1 is SGHNT and CDR2 is YENEEA. There are 15 residues in the CDR3. The CDR3 region is CASSAGGGPYNEQFF. In nucleotides, the CDR3 is TGTGCCAGCAGCGCCGGCGGGGGCCCCTACAATGAGCAGTTCTTC.

A few counts support this clonotype. CDR3 in DNA: TGTGCCAGCAGCTTAGAGGGCCTTATCCCGAATGAGCAGTTCTTC. This encodes CASSLEGLIPNEQFF. The chain employs TRBV5-8 and TRBJ2-1; possible D gene TRBD2, 5 bases. The V gene's germline CDR1 is SGHTS and CDR2 YDEGEE. Trimming took off 2 bases at V and 7 bases at J, with 16 bases between the two ends. The CDR3 is 15 amino acids.

V gene TRBV19 combines with J gene TRBJ1-1; D call uncertain. Germline loops: CDR1 LNHDA, CDR2 SQIVND (reference sequence). Trimming left V 4 bases short and J 4 bases short, with 16 bases between. This CDR3 has 15 amino acids. CDR3 in DNA: TGTGCCAGTAGTAGTTCGTTCCAATTGACCACTGAAGCTTTCTTT. This encodes CASSSSFQLTTEAFF.

This clonotype came up a few times. V gene TRBV12-3 or TRBV12-4 combines with J gene TRBJ1-1; 10 bases agree with TRBD1. This CDR3 has 14 amino acids. The V gene end was trimmed by 5 bases and the J gene end by 3 bases; junction bases not matched to a gene: 3. The DNA for the CDR3 is TGTGCCAGCAGTAGGGACAGGGGCTACACTGAAGCTTTCTTT. Translated, it gives CASSRDRGYTEAFF.

At least ten counts were recorded for this clonotype. The chain links TRBV7-2 to TRBJ1-1; D is perhaps TRBD1 (5 bases). The germline V gene has CDR1 SGHTA and CDR2 FQGNSA. CDR3 length: 13 amino acids. The germline V and J ends were trimmed by 4 bases and 7 bases, with 13 bases remaining between them. The CDR3 sequence is CASSSTGRGEAFF. The CDR3 DNA is TGTGCCAGCAGCTCTACGGGGAGGGGTGAAGCTTTCTTT. The whole variable domain, remainder taken from reference TRBV7-2 and TRBJ1-1, is GAGVSQSPSNKVTEKGKDVELRCDPISGHTALYWYRQSLGQGLEFLIYFQGNSAPDKSGLPSDRFSAERTGGSVSTLTIQRTQQEDSAVYLCASSSTGRGEAFFGQGTRLTVV.

The chain couples TRBV4-1 to TRBJ2-2; D gene ambiguous. CDR1 and CDR2 from the germline V gene are MGHRA and YSYEKL. V was trimmed by 1 base and J by 3 bases, leaving 12 bases between them. This CDR3 is built from 16 residues. The CDR3: CASSQGIQADTGELFF. In DNA form, the CDR3 reads TGCGCCAGCAGCCAAGGGATTCAGGCCGACACCGGGGAGCTGTTTTTT.